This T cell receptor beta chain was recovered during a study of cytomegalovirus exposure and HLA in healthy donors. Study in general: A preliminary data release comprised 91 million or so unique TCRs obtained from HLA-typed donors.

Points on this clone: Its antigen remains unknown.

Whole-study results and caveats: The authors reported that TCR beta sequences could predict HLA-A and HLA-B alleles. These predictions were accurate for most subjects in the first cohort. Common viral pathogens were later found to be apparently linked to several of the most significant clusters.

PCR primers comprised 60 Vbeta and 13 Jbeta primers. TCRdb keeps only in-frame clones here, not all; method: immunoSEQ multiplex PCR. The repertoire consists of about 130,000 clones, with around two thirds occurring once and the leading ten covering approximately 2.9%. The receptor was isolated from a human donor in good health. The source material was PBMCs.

CDR3: CASSPIGQGGTYEQYF. DNA for the CDR3: TGTGCCAGCAGCCCGATAGGACAGGGGGGGACCTACGAGCAGTACTTC. The gene calls are TRBV11-2 and TRBJ2-7; 10 nucleotides line up with TRBD1. This CDR3 comprises 16 residues. The germline V gene has CDR1 SGHAT and CDR2 FQNNGV. V lost 5 bases to trimming and J lost 2 bases; unmatched junction nucleotides: 9.